The TCR beta chain under discussion was sequenced for a study of blood T cell repertoires in COVID-19. Background on the study: From T cells, B-cell-depleted T cells, or PBMCs came the material, which was cDNA or gDNA.

Clones were sequenced by immunoSEQ multiplex PCR, and TCRdb holds only the in-frame ones, with some missing. The repertoire holds some 330,000 clones, with over 70% as singletons. Germline V gene sequence: CDR1 LNHNV, CDR2 YYDKDF (reference sequence). This CDR3 has 14 residues. The J segment lost 5 bases and the V segment lost 6 bases, leaving 5 bases of the junction unmatched. The rearrangement links TRBV15 to TRBJ2-2; 8 bases are shared with TRBD1. This receptor was taken from a man under 40 who had recovered from COVID-19. Sequencing input: PBMCs or T cells enriched from blood (not recorded which). The CDR3 sequence is CATRGDRWTGELFF. The CDR3 DNA follows: TGTGCCACCAGAGGGGACAGGTGGACCGGGGAGCTGTTTTTT. Full variable domain (rest looked up from reference TRBV15 and TRBJ2-2): DAMVIQNPRYQVTQFGKPVTLSCSQTLNHNVMYWYQQKSSQAPKLLFHYYDKDFNNEADTPDNFQSRRPNTSFCFLDIRSPGLGDTAMYLCATRGDRWTGELFFGEGSRLTVL.